Each of the 11 T cell receptor beta chains below was sequenced from the same sample in a study of T cells in Graves' hyperthyroidism and ophthalmopathy. TCR beta CDR3 regions were amplified from RNA. In the first-round RT-PCR of the TCR CDR3, the HTBI primer set was used. MiXCR, run by TCRdb on the multiplex PCR reads, gives a single entry per CDR3 protein. Of around 540,000 distinct CDR3 sequences listed, 40% to 55% are singletons. The source material was peripheral blood or thyroid tissue (not recorded which). These TCRs come from a woman younger than 30 with Graves' hyperthyroidism.

This clonotype showed up many times. This sequence joins TRBV20-1 and TRBJ2-7; D is unclear. The CDR3 length is 11 residues. Germline V CDR1 and CDR2: DFQATT, SNEGSKA (reference sequence). V was cut by 7 bases and J by 3 bases, with 10 bases left in between. The CDR3 region has the DNA TGCAGTGGTGGTACCGGCTACGAGCAGTACTTC. This gives the protein CSGGTGYEQYF.

There are many counts of this clonotype. This CDR3 is CAISENTLSQHF. CDR3 in DNA: TGTGCCATCAGTGAGAATACACTATCCCAGCATTTT. The chain uses TRBV10-3 and TRBJ1-5; D is ambiguous. The germline V gene encodes CDR1 ENHRY and CDR2 SYGVKD. V lost 2 bases and J lost 11, with 10 bases in between. This CDR3 contains 12 residues.

Turning to this clonotype: With a much larger clone just one base away, this may be a read error. The chain combines TRBV2 with TRBJ1-1, with 7 bases identical to TRBD1. V shed 5 bases, J shed 4 bases, and the junction held 7 bases outside the gene matches. CDR1 and CDR2 (germline): SNHLY, FYNNEI. The CDR3 runs to 14 residues. The CDR3 DNA reads TGTGCCAGCAGTTACAGGGGAACGGGCACTGAAGCTTTCTTT. Protein sequence: CASSYRGTGTEAFF.

The chain joins TRBV10-3 to TRBJ1-1; 7 positions agree with TRBD1. Germline-derived CDR1 and CDR2 are ENHRY and SYGVKD. This CDR3 comprises 16 residues. J was trimmed by 0 bases and V by 6 bases; bases with no gene match: 10. The CDR3 DNA follows: TGTGCCATCAGCGTGGACAGGAGATACATGAACACTGAAGCTTTCTTT. Residues: CAISVDRRYMNTEAFF.

J is TRBJ1-2 and V is TRBV12-1; the D call of TRBD1 is as the table states it, not checked on the DNA. TRBV12-1 is marked as a pseudogene. The CDR3 is 15 amino acids. The CDR3 spells CASRDRDKGGDGYTF. The CDR3 region has the DNA TGTGCCAGCAGGGACAGGGACAAAGGAGGAGACGGCTACACCTTC.

This rearrangement joins TRBV20-1 to TRBJ1-1, with TRBD1 identical over 7 bases. The CDR3 length is 13 residues. CDR1 and CDR2 (germline): DFQATT, SNEGSKA (reference sequence). J lost 5 bases, V lost 4 bases, and 7 bases had no gene match. The DNA for the CDR3 is TGCAGTGCTACCGAGGGGGCGCGAACTGAAGCTTTCTTT. It yields the protein CSATEGARTEAFF.

This sequence joins TRBV5-1 and TRBJ2-2, with no clear D. The CDR3 contains 12 residues. Trimming took 6 bases from V and 5 from J, leaving 8 bases between them. Looked up from germline, CDR1 is SGHRS and CDR2 is YFSETQ. The CDR3 sequence: CASKGSTGELFF. DNA for the CDR3: TGCGCCAGCAAAGGTTCTACCGGGGAGCTGTTTTTT.

Here the CDR3 reads CASGPGQGNSPLHF. The CDR3 bases are TGTGCCAGCGGCCCGGGACAGGGGAATTCACCCCTCCACTTT. The chain combines TRBV7-2 with TRBJ1-6; 10 bases align to TRBD1. There are 14 residues in the CDR3. Germline V gene lookup returns CDR1 SGHTA and CDR2 FQGNSA. V gave up 8 bases and J gave up 7 bases; unmatched junction bases: 5.

In its sample, this clonotype was seen many times. The chain carries TRBV29-1 and TRBJ1-2, with unresolved D. This CDR3 has 12 amino acids. Germline CDR1 reads SQVTM; CDR2 reads ANQGSEA. The V gene lost 5 bases and the J gene lost 6 bases, with 13 bases spanning the gap. For the CDR3, the DNA is TGCAGCGTTCGTTTGGGCCGCGATGGCTACACCTTC. Translating it yields CSVRLGRDGYTF.

Only one count was recorded for this clonotype. V is TRBV4-2 and J is TRBJ1-2; D not resolved. CDR1 LGHNA and CDR2 YNFKEQ come from the germline V gene. The CDR3 loop spans 14 amino acids. The V and J ends lost 2 bases and 4 bases respectively, with 11 bases between them. The CDR3 reads CASSQPEQIYGYTF. The CDR3 region has the DNA TGTGCCAGCAGCCAACCGGAACAGATCTATGGCTACACCTTC.

This clonotype was detected ten times or more. The chain uses TRBV20-1 and TRBJ1-2; D remains unclear. The CDR3 is 13 amino acids. V lost 2 bases to trimming and J lost 8 bases, with 15 bases between them. The germline V gene encodes CDR1 DFQATT and CDR2 SNEGSKA (reference sequence). The CDR3 loop is CSARSFSLSGYTF. The DNA for the CDR3 is TGCAGTGCTAGATCGTTCAGCTTAAGCGGCTACACCTTC.